A single T cell receptor (beta chain) is shown here with its context. Its specific antigen is unknown. Base quality data are lacking; no much larger clone is found one base away. This specimen belongs to a study of long-term antiretroviral therapy in people with HIV (dated by TCRdb to between 2021 and 2024). About the investigation overall: The earliest samples were collected about a decade before the 2015 WHO recommendation for immediate ART, when ART was typically delayed until CD4 counts fell. This retrospective serial study examined whether starting ART and sustained HIV suppression were associated with changes in the composition and diversity of the TRB repertoire in peripheral blood. A total of some 200 cryopreserved PBMC samples came from around 30 adults with confirmed HIV infection and were collected serially over a mean of roughly 6 years (range 1-12). Of the roughly 30 participants with HIV, about a dozen were female. No cross-contamination during QIAcube processing was shown when test extractions of a monoclonal T-cell line were performed alongside about 30 polyclonal samples.

To be included, a participant needed at least one PBMC sample from before ART initiation plus at least two post-ART samples. Every participant with HIV received treatment in the United States of America. Before DNA extraction, cryopreserved samples of roughly 0.95-10 million PBMC were thawed and washed. At the time of the earliest PBMC sample for each participant with HIV, ages ranged from about 20 to 54 years. Each participant contributed PBMC samples from 1-4 timepoints before ART initiation and 2-8 timepoints after ART initiation, with a median of 7 samples. For every participant, serial HIV viral load, CD4+ T-cell count, ART history and demographic data were obtained. A Qiagen kit on a QIAcube was used to extract genomic DNA from unsorted PBMC, with samples processed in batches of 12. V loses 9 bases, J loses 1 base, and the germline ends lie 18 bases apart. The CDR3 holds 15 amino acids from the cysteine to the phenylalanine. The sequence is cut down to CDR3 DNA, 45 bases in frame from base 1. From a lookup of the germline V gene, CDR1 and CDR2 are SGHNT and YENEEA.

The immunoSEQ hsTCRB v3.0 assay was used at survey level resolution to sequence the TRB variable region. The targeted TRB sequencing depth was 40,000-50,000 T-cell genomes per sample. TRB libraries were pooled and sequenced on an Illumina MiSeq using a v3 150-cycle kit. Per the authors' processing: Analysis of repertoires was carried out in R inside a reproducible Nextflow workflow spanning QC, data transformation and analysis. LymphoSeq2, an R package for exploring AIRR-Seq data, was used to implement the custom analyses. After excluding a handful of samples that yielded fewer than 5000 total TRB sequences, fewer than 200 HIV repertoires remained for analysis. Among the roughly 200 retained HIV repertoires, some 60 were collected before ART initiation and some 130 after ART initiation. Each repertoire was downsampled to 5000 TRB nucleotide sequences, and summary statistics were averaged across 100 downsampling iterations. Only TRB sequences with CDR3 regions of at least seven amino acids were retained for analysis. Two measures captured diversity: a Shannon entropy-derived clonality score and the Gini coefficient. In the repertoire networks, any two of the top 5000 CDR3 amino acid sequences were connected whenever the two sequences differed by an edit distance of one. For TRB CDR3 amino acid sequences, antigen specificity groups and MHC restriction were predicted with GLIPH2. CDR3 amino acid sequences were matched against VDJdb and McPAS-TCR to flag known CMV, EBV, HIV or tissue antigen associations. Pre-ART, post-ART and control groups were compared with Wilcoxon signed-rank tests and Holm-Bonferroni correction. The clones in this table, taken by TCRdb from immuneACCESS, are in-frame only. Not every clone is retained; where verified, under half of the shortfall comes from an unresolved V gene, and the cause of the rest is unknown. The D gene and trimming were derived from the DNA, and the V and J assignments and clone size from that table. The sample table lists roughly 32,000 clones, 85% of them with a count of one. Just under 4.5% of the sample comes from the top ten.

Results and caveats for the whole study, not just this receptor: The samples were dated from about 2004 to 2018, and the ART regimens that were used may be less effective than current ART regimens. Expanded TRB clones identified before ART initiation dominated the repertoire across all time points, though the dominance fluctuated and decreased in many PLHIV after ART. Because pre-ART samples had limited cell numbers, unsorted PBMC were profiled rather than sorted CD4+ and CD8+ T cells. HIV repertoires had narrower CDR3 length ranges than controls, and the network structure suggested an antigen-experienced repertoire that shifted only slightly toward naive after ART. A significant increase in TRB diversity was found to be associated with ART initiation, although TRB diversity was observed to remain significantly below that of transplant donor controls even after long-term ART. Inferences about post-ART repertoire changes were limited because no data were available on ART adherence, viral resistance or therapy changes. Because PBMC availability was limited, only the TCR beta chain was sequenced, with no alpha chain pairing.

This TCR derives from a man aged 18 to 30 with HIV. The chain is encoded by TRBV11-3 joined to TRBJ1-1; TRBD1 is a weak D gene call, 5 bases matching. Sequences were derived from unsorted PBMCs, sampled about 3.3 years after starting antiretroviral therapy. The CDR3 reads as follows: CARVTDPGANTEAFF. The DNA sequence follows: TGTGCCAGGGTAACTGATCCCGGGGCGAACACTGAAGCTTTCTTT.